This T cell receptor beta chain was documented in a study of blood T cell repertoires in COVID-19. The CDR3 contains 15 residues. The V and J ends lost 1 base and 2 bases respectively, with 12 bases between them. Germline values: CDR1 MNHNS, CDR2 SASEGT. Generated by immunoSEQ multiplex PCR, the TCRdb table keeps only in-frame clones and is missing some. The sample yields hundreds of thousands of clones, about 87% seen once. Researchers sorted participants into cohorts using their self-reported clinical history. The V gene is TRBV6-1, the J gene TRBJ2-7; a possible D gene is TRBD2 (6 bases). The TCR comes from a young man who had recovered from COVID-19. Sample: PBMCs or T cells enriched from blood (not recorded which). The DNA for the CDR3 is TGTGCCAGCAGTGAAGGGACGGGAGCAGCCTACGAGCAGTACTTC. It yields the protein CASSEGTGAAYEQYF.